A single sample is the source of the 8 T cell receptor beta chains below, sequenced in a study of blood T cell repertoires in COVID-19. Method: immunoSEQ multiplex PCR; TCRdb's copy keeps in-frame clones and lacks some. The sample records a few hundred thousand clones, 80% to 90% being singletons. The sequenced material came from peripheral blood. The origin of the receptors is a woman between 35 and 50 years old who had recovered from COVID-19.

The chain is built from TRBV9 and TRBJ2-1; 9 bases align to TRBD2. Germline V lookup: CDR1 SGDLS, CDR2 YYNGEE. V shed 3 bases, J shed 4 bases, and the junction held 5 bases outside the gene matches. This CDR3 region has 15 residues. CDR3 loop: CASSEGTSTYNEQFF. DNA for the CDR3: TGTGCCAGCAGCGAAGGGACTAGCACGTACAATGAGCAGTTCTTC.

The rearrangement uses TRBV9 and TRBJ2-1; D perhaps matches TRBD1 (5 bases). Germline V gene lookup returns CDR1 SGDLS and CDR2 YYNGEE. The CDR3 is 13 amino acids. Trimming took 3 bases from V and 4 from J, leaving 8 bases between them. The chain's CDR3 is CASSETAYNEQFF. In DNA, the CDR3 is TGTGCCAGCAGCGAGACAGCGTACAATGAGCAGTTCTTC.

The chain combines TRBV7-9 with TRBJ1-6; TRBD1 agrees at 7 bases. The V gene's germline CDR1 is SEHNR and CDR2 FQNEAQ (reference sequence). This CDR3 region has 14 residues. J gave up 8 bases and V 7 bases, and 8 bases lay outside the gene matches. For the CDR3, the DNA is TGTGCCAGCAACCGACAGGGATCCGATTCACCCCTCCACTTT. Its protein product is CASNRQGSDSPLHF.

This clone was observed a single time. The CDR3 loop reads CASSRPAGQGYTF. In DNA, the CDR3 is TGTGCCAGCAGCCGTCCGGCGGGGCAAGGCTACACCTTC. The chain employs TRBV7-2 and TRBJ1-2, with D possibly being TRBD1 (5 bases). The CDR3 spans 13 residues. The germline CDR1 and CDR2 sequences are SGHTA and FQGNSA. Trimming shortened V by 5 bases and J by 8 bases, and 15 bases separated the two germline ends.

V gene TRBV19 combines with J gene TRBJ1-2, with TRBD1 matching 7 bases. Germline V gene data show CDR1 as LNHDA and CDR2 as SQIVND (reference sequence). With V trimmed by 2 bases and J by 8 bases, 11 bases remained unmatched. This CDR3 spans 15 amino acids. The CDR3 here is CASSIKSGGSEGYTF. The CDR3 DNA reads TGTGCCAGTAGTATAAAGTCAGGGGGGTCGGAAGGCTACACCTTC.

The chain has TRBV18 and TRBJ2-5, with a possible D match to TRBD1 (6 bases). V was pared by 5 bases and J by 1 base, with 14 bases between. Germline loops: CDR1 KGHSH, CDR2 LQKENI. The CDR3 spans 15 residues. This chain's CDR3 is CASSLLQGSQETQYF. The CDR3 DNA is TGTGCCAGCTCATTGCTACAGGGCTCCCAAGAGACCCAGTACTTC.

V gene TRBV2 combines with J gene TRBJ1-1, with 9 bases identical to TRBD1. This CDR3 region has 13 residues. Germline CDR1 and CDR2: SNHLY and FYNNEI. V was pared by 7 bases and J by 8 bases, with 8 bases of the junction left unmatched. This CDR3 is CASTRDRDGEAFF. CDR3 DNA: TGTGCCAGCACCCGGGACAGGGACGGCGAAGCTTTCTTT.

This chain links TRBV29-1 with TRBJ1-2; TRBD1 matches 8 bases. This CDR3 has 13 amino acids. The junction had 3 bases not matched to a gene; V was cut back by 6 bases and J by 0 bases. CDR1 SQVTM and CDR2 ANQGSEA come from the germline V gene. CDR3 coding DNA: TGCAGCGTCTCGACAGGGGCTAACTATGGCTACACCTTC. Its protein is CSVSTGANYGYTF.